This record covers a single T cell receptor (beta chain). The entry originates in a study of T cell responses to AZD1222 COVID-19 vaccine. The assay was immunoSEQ multiplex PCR, and TCRdb's table has in-frame clones only and misses some. The table records approximately 160,000 clones, around nine tenths of them present only once. The CDR3 has 15 residues. CDR1 is SGHTA, CDR2 FQGNSA, per germline. The V gene end was trimmed by 1 base and the J gene end by 3 bases; junction bases not matched to a gene: 0. The rearrangement joins TRBV7-2 to TRBJ1-6, with TRBD1 matching over 7 bases. The source was peripheral blood, collected on day 0 of AZD1222 vaccination. The TCR originated in an adult in good health. The CDR3 DNA reads as TGTGCCAGCAGCTTAGGGACAGGCTATAATTCACCCCTCCACTTT. Its translation is CASSLGTGYNSPLHF.